These T cell receptor beta chains were read from a single sample in a study of technical replicates of blood from several donors. TCRdb's table, derived via immunoSEQ multiplex PCR, lists solely in-frame clones and lacks some. The sample yields around 50,000 clones, 95% to 96% seen once. Sequenced material: T cells isolated from PBMCs. The receptors here all came from a human donor in good health. CDR3s include the opening cysteine and the closing phenylalanine or tryptophan. A D gene is named only where the DNA matches it firmly.

D	V	J	CDR3	DNA
NA	TRBV6-5	TRBJ1-1	CASSISQITEAFF	TGTGCCAGCAGTATATCACAGATTACTGAAGCTTTCTTT
TRBD1	TRBV6-4	TRBJ2-2	CASREDRGLGAGELFF	TGTGCCAGCAGAGAGGACAGGGGGCTGGGAGCCGGGGAGCTGTTTTTT
TRBD2	TRBV7-6	TRBJ2-7	CASSFRGGLEQYF	TGTGCCAGCAGCTTCCGGGGGGGCCTCGAGCAGTACTTC
TRBD1	TRBV29-1	TRBJ1-4	CSVRETGGEKLFF	TGCAGCGTTCGAGAGACAGGGGGTGAAAAACTGTTTTTT
TRBD2	TRBV11-3	TRBJ2-5	CASSRAGTSVKETQYF	TGTGCCAGCAGTCGAGCCGGGACTAGCGTAAAAGAGACCCAGTACTTC
TRBD1	TRBV11-3	TRBJ1-2	CASGNRDRGYGYTF	TGTGCCAGCGGCAACCGGGACAGGGGATATGGCTACACCTTC
TRBD2	TRBV7-3	TRBJ2-3	CASSLLAGADTQYF	TGTGCCAGCAGCTTACTAGCGGGAGCGGATACGCAGTATTTT
TRBD1	TRBV9	TRBJ1-1	CASSVVQGGEAFF	TGTGCCAGCAGCGTGGTCCAGGGGGGTGAAGCTTTCTTT
NA	TRBV9	TRBJ2-7	CASSGAGNEQYF	TGTGCCAGCAGTGGCGCAGGAAACGAGCAGTACTTC
NA	TRBV6-1	TRBJ1-4	CASSEVWDINEKLFF	TGTGCCAGCAGTGAGGTTTGGGACATCAATGAAAAACTGTTTTTT